This T cell receptor (beta chain) was identified during a study of blood T cell repertoires in COVID-19. Per germline, CDR1 MGHRA and CDR2 YSYEKL. This CDR3 has 17 amino acids. Individuals drawn from 20 to 25 US areas were roughly 18 to 89 years old. Authors' analysis steps: Scientists estimated how many nucleated cells there were by amplifying reference gene primers. Repertoires were generated with immunoSEQ multiplex PCR, while TCRdb's copy carries only in-frame clones and drops some. V, J and clone size are taken as reported in that table, and D and trimming were inferred from the DNA itself. Of over 110,000 clones in the sample, 75% to 90% were seen once. A remark on this clone: A junction boundary mismatches the germline segment, possibly from a read error.

This clonotype was sampled from a middle-aged man in a cohort exposed to, infected with or recovered from COVID-19 (not recorded which). The chain uses TRBV4-1 and TRBJ2-7; 8 nucleotides agree with TRBD1. The sample taken for sequencing was PBMCs or T cells enriched from blood (not recorded which). CDR3 loop: CASSQGPPGQGQNKWDF. CDR3 sequence (DNA): TGCGCCAGCAGCCAAGGCCCCCCCGGACAGGGTCAAAACAAGTGGGACTTC.